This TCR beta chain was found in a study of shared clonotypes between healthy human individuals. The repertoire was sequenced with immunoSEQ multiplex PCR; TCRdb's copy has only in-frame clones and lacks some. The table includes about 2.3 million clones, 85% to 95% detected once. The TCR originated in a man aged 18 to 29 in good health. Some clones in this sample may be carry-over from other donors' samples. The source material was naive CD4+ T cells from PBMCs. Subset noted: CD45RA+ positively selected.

DNA of the CDR3: TGCGCCAGCAGCTTTGGTGCTCAGAATGAAAAACTGTTTTTT. Protein sequence: CASSFGAQNEKLFF. The rearrangement links TRBV5-1 to TRBJ1-4; D gene unclear. From germline, CDR1 is SGHRS and CDR2 YFSETQ. The CDR3 is made up of 14 amino acids. Trimming took off 2 bases at V and 5 bases at J, with 10 bases between the two ends.